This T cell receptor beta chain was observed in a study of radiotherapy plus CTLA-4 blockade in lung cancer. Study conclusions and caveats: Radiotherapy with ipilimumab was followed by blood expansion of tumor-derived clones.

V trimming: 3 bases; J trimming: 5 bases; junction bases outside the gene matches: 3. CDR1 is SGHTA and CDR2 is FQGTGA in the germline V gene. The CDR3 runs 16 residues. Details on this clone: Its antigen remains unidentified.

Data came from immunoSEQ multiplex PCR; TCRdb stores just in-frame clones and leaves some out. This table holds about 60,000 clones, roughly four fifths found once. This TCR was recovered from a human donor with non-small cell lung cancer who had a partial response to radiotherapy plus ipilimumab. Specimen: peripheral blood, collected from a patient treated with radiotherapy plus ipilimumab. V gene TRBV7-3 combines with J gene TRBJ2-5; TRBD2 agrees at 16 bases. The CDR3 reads CASSLGLAGGWETQYF. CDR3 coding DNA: TGTGCCAGCAGCTTGGGACTAGCGGGAGGGTGGGAGACCCAGTACTTC. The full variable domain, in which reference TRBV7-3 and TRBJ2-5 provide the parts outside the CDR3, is GAGVSQTPSNKVTEKGKYVELRCDPISGHTALYWYRQSLGQGPEFLIYFQGTGAADDSGLPNDRFFAVRPEGSVSTLKIQRTERGDSAVYLCASSLGLAGGWETQYFGPGTRLLVL.